These 28 T cell receptor beta chains came from one sample sequenced in a study of T cell responses to AZD1222 COVID-19 vaccine. Clones were read by immunoSEQ multiplex PCR, and TCRdb kept only the in-frame ones, dropping some. The data show more than 110,000 clones, about nine tenths seen once. The specimen comprised peripheral blood, sampled 28 days after the second AZD1222 dose. These receptors were obtained from an adult who received the AZD1222 COVID-19 vaccine.

The rearrangement links TRBV29-1 to TRBJ1-1; 7 nucleotides agree with TRBD1. V was clipped by 4 bases and J by 4 bases; unmatched bases: 6. CDR3 size: 13 residues. The V gene's germline CDR1 is SQVTM and CDR2 ANQGSEA. In DNA form, the CDR3 reads TGCAGCGTTGTGGAGGGGGCGGCCACTGAAGCTTTCTTT. The encoded protein is CSVVEGAATEAFF.

This sequence joins TRBV5-1 and TRBJ2-1; 9 bases line up with TRBD2. Germline-derived CDR1 and CDR2 are SGHRS and YFSETQ. V shed 6 bases and J 5 bases; nucleotides not matched to a gene: 9. The CDR3 consists of 15 residues. CDR3 in DNA: TGCGCCAGCACCCCCGGGACTAGCCTACACAATGAGCAGTTCTTC. Its translation: CASTPGTSLHNEQFF.

This chain joins TRBV24-1 and TRBJ2-2; TRBD2 is a possible D gene (6 bases). CDR1 and CDR2 (germline): KGHDR, SFDVKD. V dropped 5 bases and J dropped 3 bases, with 18 bases sitting between them. This CDR3 spans 17 amino acids. This chain's CDR3 is CATSAHRQGGDTGELFF. The CDR3 coding sequence is TGTGCCACCAGTGCCCACAGGCAGGGCGGGGACACCGGGGAGCTGTTTTTT.

The V gene is TRBV4-2, the J gene TRBJ2-1, with a possible D match to TRBD1 (6 bases). CDR3 length: 16 amino acids. Between the trimmed V and J ends, which lost 1 base and 3 bases, there was a span of 13 bases. Germline-derived CDR1 and CDR2 are LGHNA and YNFKEQ. The CDR3 spells CASSQGPRDIYNEQFF. The CDR3 DNA follows: TGTGCCAGCAGCCAAGGCCCCAGGGACATCTACAATGAGCAGTTCTTC.

The genes are TRBV15 and TRBJ1-3, with 7 nucleotides matching TRBD1. V was pared by 2 bases and J by 2 bases, with 12 bases of the junction left unmatched. The germline V gene has CDR1 LNHNV and CDR2 YYDKDF (reference sequence). The CDR3 is 18 amino acids. The CDR3 reads CATSRIKGAGGPGNTIYF. The CDR3 bases are TGTGCCACCAGCAGAATAAAGGGAGCAGGGGGGCCTGGAAACACCATATATTTT.

The chain is built from TRBV5-4 and TRBJ1-4; D not resolved. In germline, CDR1 is SGHNT, CDR2 YYREEE (reference sequence). Trimming cost V 4 bases and J 8 bases, with 12 bases left between them. This CDR3 has 13 amino acids. CDR3 nucleotide sequence: TGTGCCAGCAGCGTCGGGAAGGAGGAAAAACTGTTTTTT. Its translation is CASSVGKEEKLFF.

The chain couples TRBV19 to TRBJ2-7, with TRBD2 matching 10 bases. This CDR3 comprises 13 residues. With 3 bases clipped from V and 7 bases from J, the junction kept 3 bases outside the gene matches. Germline loops: CDR1 LNHDA, CDR2 SQIVND (reference sequence). Here the CDR3 DNA reads TGTGCCAGTAGTATTAGCGGGAGGTGGGAGCAGTACTTC. This translates into CASSISGRWEQYF.

The chain recombines TRBV27 with TRBJ2-4; D uncertain. This CDR3 has 14 residues. Germline V CDR1 and CDR2: MNHEY, SMNVEV (reference sequence). Trimming pared 3 bases from V and 1 base from J, leaving 7 bases between. The CDR3, as DNA: TGTGCCAGCAGTTTTGGGTGGGCCAAAAACATTCAGTACTTC. Amino acids: CASSFGWAKNIQYF.

CDR3: CASSMEGGYGYTF. The DNA for the CDR3 is TGTGCCAGTAGTATGGAAGGGGGATATGGCTACACCTTC. V and J are TRBV19 and TRBJ1-2; the D gene is possibly TRBD1 (6 bases). Germline CDR1 is LNHDA and CDR2 is SQIVND (reference sequence). V gave up 3 bases and J gave up 5 bases, with 10 bases separating them. The CDR3 length is 13 residues.

The chain has TRBV18 and TRBJ1-4, with 7 bases fitting TRBD1. The ends lost 3 bases at V and 5 bases at J; junction bases unmatched: 3. This CDR3 comprises 14 residues. The germline gives CDR1 KGHSH, CDR2 LQKENI. CDR3 amino acids: CASSPPTGNEKLFF. The CDR3 DNA follows: TGTGCCAGCTCACCTCCGACAGGGAATGAAAAACTGTTTTTT. Looking up the rest from reference TRBV18 and TRBJ1-4 gives the full variable domain: NAGVMQNPRHLVRRRGQEARLRCSPMKGHSHVYWYRQLPEEGLKFMVYLQKENIIDESGMPKERFSAEFPKEGPSILRIQQVVRGDSAAYFCASSPPTGNEKLFFGSGTQLSVL.

V usage is TRBV28 and J usage is TRBJ2-1, with D perhaps being TRBD1 or TRBD2 (5 bases each). This CDR3 spans 14 amino acids. CDR1 is MDHEN, CDR2 SYDVKM, per germline. V shed 6 bases and J shed 7 bases, with 16 bases lying between them. DNA for the CDR3: TGTGCCAGCAGCGGGGCCCCGGGTAGGAATGAGCAGTTCTTC. Its protein is CASSGAPGRNEQFF.

The chain couples TRBV4-1 to TRBJ1-5, with no clear D. Trimming took 0 bases from V and 4 from J, leaving 7 bases between them. The CDR3 contains 14 residues. In germline, CDR1 is MGHRA, CDR2 YSYEKL. DNA of the CDR3: TGCGCCAGCAGCCAAGACCTAGGGAATCAGCCCCAGCATTTT. This encodes CASSQDLGNQPQHF.

The chain couples TRBV29-1 to TRBJ1-1; the match to TRBD1 covers 7 bases. The CDR3 is 13 residues long. Germline CDR1 SQVTM, CDR2 ANQGSEA. The V and J ends lost 8 bases and 0 bases, in that order; junction bases with no gene match: 6. The CDR3 here is CSLQGFLNTEAFF. CDR3 DNA sequence: TGCAGCTTACAGGGGTTTCTGAACACTGAAGCTTTCTTT.

The gene calls are TRBV27 and TRBJ2-4, with D perhaps matching TRBD2 (5 bases). The CDR3 spans 15 residues. Per germline, CDR1 MNHEY and CDR2 SMNVEV (reference sequence). Deletions cut 4 bases from V and 0 bases from J, with 10 bases between. The DNA for the CDR3 is TGTGCCAGCAGTTCCAGGACTCTAGCCAAAAACATTCAGTACTTC. It is translated as CASSSRTLAKNIQYF.

This clone was recorded only once. The chain has TRBV6-2 or TRBV6-3 and TRBJ1-1, with a weak D call TRBD1 (6 bases). Germline values: CDR1 MNHEY, CDR2 SVGEGT. CDR3 length equals 15 residues. V was clipped by 2 bases and J by 0 bases, with 10 bases between them. This chain's CDR3 is CASSYPTGLNTEAFF. The CDR3 coding sequence is TGTGCCAGCAGTTACCCGACAGGATTGAACACTGAAGCTTTCTTT.

This chain connects TRBV18 to TRBJ2-1; a weak D match, TRBD2 (6 bases). The V gene lost 4 bases and the J gene lost 2 bases, with 12 bases spanning the gap. The germline gives CDR1 KGHSH, CDR2 LQKENI. The CDR3 extends over 15 amino acids. The CDR3: CASSRDFSTYNEQFF. The CDR3 DNA is TGTGCCAGCTCACGGGACTTCTCCACCTACAATGAGCAGTTCTTC.

The chain employs TRBV6-5 and TRBJ1-2, with 7 nucleotides matching TRBD1. The length of the CDR3 is 14 residues. Per germline, CDR1 MNHEY and CDR2 SVGAGI. Trimming at V came to 6 bases and at J to 4 bases, leaving 8 bases not matched to a gene. CDR3 coding DNA: TGTGCCAGCAGCGGAGGACAGGCTTCCTATGGCTACACCTTC. This sequence encodes CASSGGQASYGYTF.

The chain combines TRBV7-2 with TRBJ2-1; D unresolved. Germline CDR1 SGHTA, CDR2 FQGNSA. Trimming removed 1 base from V and 10 bases from J, with 8 bases in between. CDR3 length: 12 residues. The CDR3 sequence is CASSLEWVEQFF. The DNA for the CDR3 is TGTGCCAGCAGCTTAGAATGGGTGGAGCAGTTCTTC.

V is TRBV5-4 and J is TRBJ2-7; D is possibly TRBD1 or TRBD2 (5 bases each). V dropped 4 bases and J dropped 6 bases, with 20 bases sitting between them. CDR3 length equals 15 residues. CDR1 is SGHNT, CDR2 YYREEE, per germline (reference sequence). The CDR3 DNA sequence: TGTGCCAGCAGCCTGGGGGTGCGAGGAGAAAGCGAGCAGTACTTC. This sequence encodes CASSLGVRGESEQYF.

The V gene is TRBV19, the J gene TRBJ1-1; D may be TRBD1 (5 bases). The CDR3 has 15 residues. The germline V and J ends were trimmed by 1 base and 9 bases, with 18 bases remaining between them. Per germline, CDR1 LNHDA and CDR2 SQIVND (reference sequence). The CDR3 sequence: CASSIGAPTGLKAFF. CDR3 sequence (DNA): TGTGCCAGTAGTATAGGGGCGCCCACAGGTTTGAAAGCTTTCTTT. The complete variable domain, with remaining parts taken from reference TRBV19 and TRBJ1-1, reads DGGITQSPKYLFRKEGQNVTLSCEQNLNHDAMYWYRQDPGQGLRLIYYSQIVNDFQKGDIAEGYSVSREKKESFPLTVTSAQKNPTAFYLCASSIGAPTGLKAFFGQGTRLTVV.

The chain has TRBV7-9 and TRBJ1-1, with TRBD1 as a possible D gene (5 bases). With 5 bases removed from V and 6 bases from J, the gap between germline ends came to 16 bases. Germline loops: CDR1 SEHNR, CDR2 FQNEAQ (reference sequence). The CDR3 contains 14 residues. The CDR3 region is CASSPGTRGPEAFF. The DNA of the CDR3 is TGTGCCAGCAGCCCCGGGACTCGAGGTCCTGAAGCTTTCTTT.

This chain connects TRBV29-1 to TRBJ2-5; D perhaps matches TRBD2 (7 bases). Germline CDR1 and CDR2: SQVTM and ANQGSEA. The CDR3 consists of 12 residues. Trimming stripped 7 bases from V and 6 bases from J, with 15 bases between. CDR3 protein: CSARGGAKTQYF. The CDR3 nucleotides read TGCAGCGCCCGAGGGGGGGCCAAGACCCAGTACTTC.

The rearrangement joins TRBV5-4 to TRBJ2-5; 7 bases agree with TRBD1. Losses at the gene ends were 4 bases for V and 3 bases for J; bases not matched to a gene: 3. CDR1 is SGHNT, CDR2 YYREEE, per germline (reference sequence). The CDR3 extends over 13 amino acids. In DNA, the CDR3 is TGTGCCAGCAGCCCCGGGACAGAAGAGACCCAGTACTTC. Its translation: CASSPGTEETQYF.

The V call is TRBV5-1, the J call TRBJ2-3; D possibly corresponds to TRBD1 (6 bases). The CDR3 extends over 20 amino acids. V lost 0 bases and J 0 bases, leaving 23 bases between the germline ends. Per the germline V gene, CDR1 is SGHRS and CDR2 is YFSETQ. Here the CDR3 reads CASSLALSAGTLGSTDTQYF. The CDR3 nucleotides are TGCGCCAGCAGCTTGGCTCTAAGTGCCGGGACACTAGGGAGCACAGATACGCAGTATTTT.

The chain employs TRBV28 and TRBJ2-1; D remains ambiguous. The CDR3 consists of 15 residues. V lost 6 bases, J lost 1 base, and 13 bases lay in between. Germline V lookup: CDR1 MDHEN, CDR2 SYDVKM. CDR3 loop: CASSTSTPSYNEQFF. CDR3 bases: TGTGCCAGCAGCACCTCTACCCCTTCCTACAATGAGCAGTTCTTC. Looking up the rest from reference TRBV28 and TRBJ2-1 gives the full variable domain: DVKVTQSSRYLVKRTGEKVFLECVQDMDHENMFWYRQDPGLGLRLIYFSYDVKMKEKGDIPEGYSVSREKKERFSLILESASTNQTSMYLCASSTSTPSYNEQFFGPGTRLTVL.

The rearrangement uses TRBV7-2 and TRBJ2-7, with D perhaps matching TRBD2 (5 bases). This CDR3 comprises 15 residues. CDR1 and CDR2 from the germline V gene are SGHTA and FQGNSA. Trimming took 2 bases from V and 4 from J, leaving 15 bases between them. CDR3 in DNA: TGTGCCAGCAGCTTATCCGCTAGCTTTGGTTACGAGCAGTACTTC. It encodes CASSLSASFGYEQYF.

The rearrangement uses TRBV19 and TRBJ1-5; D uncertain. Germline V gene sequence: CDR1 LNHDA, CDR2 SQIVND (reference sequence). This CDR3 spans 17 amino acids. Trimming took off 1 base at V and 2 bases at J, with 15 bases between the two ends. Here the CDR3 reads CASSIAGVSGGNQPQHF. The CDR3 nucleotides read TGTGCCAGTAGTATAGCGGGTGTTTCGGGAGGCAATCAGCCCCAGCATTTT.

The V and J genes are TRBV7-2 and TRBJ2-7; TRBD2 aligns across 7 bases. V shed 2 bases, J shed 0 bases, and the junction held 1 base outside the gene matches. The CDR3 covers 14 residues. CDR1 SGHTA and CDR2 FQGNSA come from the germline V gene. The CDR3 spells CASSLKRDSYEQYF. DNA of the CDR3: TGTGCCAGCAGCTTAAAGCGGGACTCCTACGAGCAGTACTTC.